This T cell receptor beta chain stems from a study of beta chain features in type 1 diabetes. Expressed TCRB transcripts got sequenced, as all isolated RNA was reverse transcribed. Sequencing used immunoSEQ multiplex PCR; TCRdb keeps in-frame clones, though not all of them. The sample lists 300,000 to 350,000 clones, 15% to 20% occurring once. The receptor was derived from a woman aged 18-35 years in good health. Sequences were obtained from naive CD4+ T cells from blood.

The CDR3 nucleotides read TGTGCCAGCTCACCTCCGGGGGAGGAGACGCAGTATTTT. Translation gives CASSPPGEETQYF. This sequence joins TRBV18 and TRBJ2-3; D may be TRBD2 (6 bases). V was cut by 3 bases and J by 9 bases, with 13 bases left in between. CDR1 KGHSH and CDR2 LQKENI come from the germline V gene. The CDR3 runs 13 residues.